The next 13 T cell receptor beta chains were all read from a single sample in a study of T cell responses to AZD1222 COVID-19 vaccine. Profiled with immunoSEQ multiplex PCR; TCRdb holds only in-frame clones, not every one. In the table there are 80,000 or so clones, around 90% of which are singletons. Sequencing used peripheral blood, obtained on day 0 of MenACWY control vaccination. The receptors come from an adult in good health.

The chain uses TRBV6-5 and TRBJ2-7, with D perhaps TRBD1 or TRBD2 (5 bases each). CDR3 size: 15 residues. Germline lookup yields CDR1 MNHEY and CDR2 SVGAGI. Trimming stripped 6 bases from V and 1 base from J, with 16 bases between. The CDR3 here is CASRIGRGDSYEQYF. CDR3 in DNA: TGTGCCAGCAGGATTGGACGGGGCGATTCCTACGAGCAGTACTTC.

The CDR3 loop is CASSPEGSGKKLFF. As DNA, the CDR3 is TGTGCCAGCAGCCCGGAGGGGTCGGGTAAAAAACTGTTTTTT. V gene TRBV11-2 combines with J gene TRBJ1-4, with D tentatively TRBD1 (5 bases). The CDR3 is made up of 14 amino acids. CDR1 is SGHAT, CDR2 FQNNGV, per germline. The V end lost 5 bases, the J end lost 9 bases, and 16 bases lay between the germline ends. Variable domain in full (rest from reference TRBV11-2 and TRBJ1-4): EAGVAQSPRYKIIEKRQSVAFWCNPISGHATLYWYQQILGQGPKLLIQFQNNGVVDDSQLPKDRFSAERLKGVDSTLKIQPAKLEDSAVYLCASSPEGSGKKLFFGSGTQLSVL.

The genes are TRBV5-4 and TRBJ1-1; no firm D call. The germline V gene has CDR1 SGHNT and CDR2 YYREEE (reference sequence). With 1 base removed from V and 9 bases from J, the gap between germline ends came to 10 bases. The CDR3 is made up of 12 amino acids. CDR3 sequence: CASSLLGQQAFF. The CDR3, as DNA: TGTGCCAGCAGCTTGTTGGGTCAACAAGCTTTCTTT.

This clone was seen only a few times. This chain links TRBV2 with TRBJ2-2; either TRBD1 or TRBD2 may fit D (5 bases each). The length of the CDR3 is 15 residues. The V end lost 2 bases, the J end lost 5 bases, and 12 bases lay between the germline ends. From germline, CDR1 is SNHLY and CDR2 FYNNEI. Here the CDR3 reads CASSERGAVTGELFF. CDR3 DNA: TGTGCCAGCAGTGAAAGAGGGGCCGTTACCGGGGAGCTGTTTTTT. The full variable domain, with the rest looked up from reference TRBV2 and TRBJ2-2, is EPEVTQTPSHQVTQMGQEVILRCVPISNHLYFYWYRQILGQKVEFLVSFYNNEISEKSEIFDDQFSVERPDGSNFTLKIRSTKLEDSAMYFCASSERGAVTGELFFGEGSRLTVL.

The rearrangement links TRBV11-2 to TRBJ2-3, with 13 positions matching TRBD2. Germline CDR1 and CDR2: SGHAT and FQNNGV. V shed 5 bases, J shed 6 bases, and the junction held 5 bases outside the gene matches. The CDR3 contains 15 residues. The CDR3 is CASSPGLAGADTQYF. In nucleotides, the CDR3 is TGTGCCAGCAGCCCCGGACTAGCGGGAGCCGATACGCAGTATTTT.

This sequence joins TRBV5-4 and TRBJ1-2, with D tentatively TRBD1 (6 bases). The V gene lost 3 bases and the J gene lost 4 bases, with 16 bases spanning the gap. The CDR3 length is 15 residues. Looked up from germline, CDR1 is SGHNT and CDR2 is YYREEE (reference sequence). The chain's CDR3 is CASSSYRDGIYGYTF. In nucleotides, the CDR3 is TGTGCCAGCAGCTCCTACAGGGATGGGATCTATGGCTACACCTTC.

The chain combines TRBV2 with TRBJ2-5; a weak D match, TRBD2 (6 bases). Trimming cost V 4 bases and J 5 bases, with 8 bases left between them. Germline CDR1 is SNHLY and CDR2 is FYNNEI. The CDR3 extends over 12 amino acids. The CDR3 coding sequence is TGTGCCAGCAGTGCCCGGGGGGAGACCCAGTACTTC. It is translated as CASSARGETQYF.

This clone was seen only once. The V gene is TRBV6-5, the J gene TRBJ2-4; 7 nucleotides line up with TRBD1. The CDR3 loop spans 13 amino acids. Germline loops: CDR1 MNHEY, CDR2 SVGAGI. Trimming cost V 2 bases and J 7 bases; bases outside gene matches: 2. CDR3 nucleotides: TGTGCCAGCAGTTACGGACAGGACAACATTCAGTACTTC. This sequence encodes CASSYGQDNIQYF.

The chain couples TRBV7-9 to TRBJ1-1; D call uncertain. Germline V gene sequence: CDR1 SEHNR, CDR2 FQNEAQ (reference sequence). Trimming took 1 base from V and 0 from J, leaving 3 bases between them. The CDR3 sequence is 13 residues long. The CDR3 bases are TGTGCCAGCAGCTTAGAGGTGAACACTGAAGCTTTCTTT. Translating it yields CASSLEVNTEAFF.

The chain employs TRBV13 and TRBJ2-7; D not certain. The CDR3 extends over 13 amino acids. The V and J ends lost 5 bases and 9 bases respectively, with 17 bases between them. The germline V gene has CDR1 PRHDT and CDR2 FYEKMQ (reference sequence). CDR3 sequence reads: CASSPEASTRQYF. CDR3 in DNA: TGTGCCAGCAGCCCTGAGGCGTCTACGAGGCAGTACTTC. Drawing the rest from reference TRBV13 and TRBJ2-7, the complete variable domain is AAGVIQSPRHLIKEKRETATLKCYPIPRHDTVYWYQQGPGQDPQFLISFYEKMQSDKGSIPDRFSAQQFSDYHSELNMSSLELGDSALYFCASSPEASTRQYFGPGTRLTVT.

The V gene is TRBV10-3, the J gene TRBJ2-7, with TRBD2 matching 10 bases. Trimming took 6 bases from V and 7 from J; bases not matched to a gene: 9. Looked up from germline, CDR1 is ENHRY and CDR2 is SYGVKD. The CDR3 totals 14 residues. CDR3 sequence reads: CAISGLADAQEQYF. The CDR3 DNA reads TGTGCCATCAGCGGACTAGCGGACGCTCAGGAGCAGTACTTC.

The DNA of the CDR3 is TGTGCCAGCAGCTCTAATACAGGGCCGGACACTGAAGCTTTCTTT. It yields the protein CASSSNTGPDTEAFF. The V call is TRBV7-2, the J call TRBJ1-1; perhaps TRBD1 as D (6 bases). With 4 bases removed from V and 3 bases from J, the gap between germline ends came to 15 bases. Germline CDR1 is SGHTA and CDR2 is FQGNSA. The CDR3 has 15 residues.

The rearrangement links TRBV28 to TRBJ1-5, with TRBD1 identical over 9 bases. V lost 4 bases and J lost 6; bases outside the gene matches: 19. This CDR3 spans 19 amino acids. Germline V gene sequence: CDR1 MDHEN, CDR2 SYDVKM. The CDR3 region has the DNA TGTGCCAGCAGTTCAACTCCCTCACCGGGACAGGGTTTCGGTCAGCCCCAGCATTTT. This encodes CASSSTPSPGQGFGQPQHF.